This T cell receptor (beta chain) was captured in a study of regulatory T cells in long-lasting Graves disease. Time point reported: newly diagnosed GD, antithyroid drugs for less than 3 months. RNA extracted from PBMCs served as the sequencing template. In this cohort, patients came from an endocrinology department located in Xi'an, China. A few counts support this clonotype. The CDR3 is 13 amino acids. CDR1 and CDR2 (germline): SGHKS, YYEKEE (reference sequence). Between the trimmed V and J ends, which lost 4 bases and 6 bases, there was a span of 10 bases. With iRepertoire HTBI primers and Arm-PCR of CDR3 regions, TCR beta libraries were built. TCRdb called the multiplex PCR reads again in MiXCR, with one record for every CDR3 protein. The profile shows approximately 480,000 distinct CDR3 sequences, roughly 16% of them singletons. The same sample was also used in a study of T cells in Graves' hyperthyroidism and ophthalmopathy.

The chain is built from TRBV5-5 and TRBJ2-2; D might be TRBD1 (5 bases). Sequencing used peripheral blood mononuclear cells (PBMCs), obtained at new diagnosis, from a patient treated with antithyroid drugs. The clonotype originates from a man aged 40-50 years with Graves disease. CDR3 nucleotides: TGTGCCAGCAGCCGACAGTCACCCGGGGAGCTGTTTTTT. This translates into CASSRQSPGELFF.